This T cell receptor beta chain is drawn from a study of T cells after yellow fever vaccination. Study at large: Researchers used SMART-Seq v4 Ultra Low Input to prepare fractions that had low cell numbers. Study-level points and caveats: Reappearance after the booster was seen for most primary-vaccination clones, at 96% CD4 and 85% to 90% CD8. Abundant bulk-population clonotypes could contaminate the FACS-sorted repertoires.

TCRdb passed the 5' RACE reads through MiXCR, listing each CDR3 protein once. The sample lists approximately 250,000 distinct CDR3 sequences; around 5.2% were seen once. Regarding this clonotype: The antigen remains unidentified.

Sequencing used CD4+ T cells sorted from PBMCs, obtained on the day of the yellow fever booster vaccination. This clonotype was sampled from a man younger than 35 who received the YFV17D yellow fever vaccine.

CDR3 nucleotide sequence: TGCAGTGCTAGTGAGCCGGACGACTATGGCTACACCTTC. This gives the protein CSASEPDDYGYTF. V gene TRBV20-1 combines with J gene TRBJ1-2, with D uncertain. The CDR3 contains 13 residues. CDR1 is DFQATT and CDR2 is SNEGSKA in the germline V gene (reference sequence). V lost 3 bases, J lost 3 bases, and 11 bases lay in between.